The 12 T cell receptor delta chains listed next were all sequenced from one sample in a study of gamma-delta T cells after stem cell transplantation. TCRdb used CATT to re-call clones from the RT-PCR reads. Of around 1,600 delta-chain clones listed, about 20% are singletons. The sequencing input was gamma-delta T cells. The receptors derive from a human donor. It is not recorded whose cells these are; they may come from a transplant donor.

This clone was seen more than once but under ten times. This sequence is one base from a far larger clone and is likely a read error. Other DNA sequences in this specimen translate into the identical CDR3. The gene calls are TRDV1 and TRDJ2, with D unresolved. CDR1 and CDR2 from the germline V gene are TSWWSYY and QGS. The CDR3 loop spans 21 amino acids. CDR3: CALGSPKTLILIKALTAQLFF. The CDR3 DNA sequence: TGTGCTCTTGGGTCCCCGAAAACCCTTATCCTGATCAAAGCTTTGACAGCACAGCTCTTCTTT.

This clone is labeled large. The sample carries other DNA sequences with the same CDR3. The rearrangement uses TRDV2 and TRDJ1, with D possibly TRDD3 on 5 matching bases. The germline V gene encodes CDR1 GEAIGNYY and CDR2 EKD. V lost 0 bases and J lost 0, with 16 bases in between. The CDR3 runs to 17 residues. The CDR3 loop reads CACDTVGASLNTDKLIF. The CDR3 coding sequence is TGTGCCTGTGACACCGTTGGGGCCTCGTTGAACACCGATAAACTCATCTTT.

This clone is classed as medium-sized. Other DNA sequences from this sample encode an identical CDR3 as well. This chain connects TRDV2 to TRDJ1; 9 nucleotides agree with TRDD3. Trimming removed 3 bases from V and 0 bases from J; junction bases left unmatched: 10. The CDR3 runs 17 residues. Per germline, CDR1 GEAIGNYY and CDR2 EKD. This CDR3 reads CACDLLGAGGYTDKLIF. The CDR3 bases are TGTGCCTGTGACTTGCTAGGTGCTGGGGGATACACCGATAAACTCATCTTT.

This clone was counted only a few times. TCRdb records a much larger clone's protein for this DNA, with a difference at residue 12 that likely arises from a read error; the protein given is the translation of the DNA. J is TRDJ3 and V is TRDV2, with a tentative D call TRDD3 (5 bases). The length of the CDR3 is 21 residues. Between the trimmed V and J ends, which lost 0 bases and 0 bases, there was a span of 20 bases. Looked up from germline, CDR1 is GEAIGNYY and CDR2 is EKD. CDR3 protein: CACDTAGSRGPISWDTRQMFF. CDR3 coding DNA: TGTGCCTGTGACACCGCGGGATCCCGTGGACCGATCTCCTGGGACACCCGACAGATGTTTTTC.

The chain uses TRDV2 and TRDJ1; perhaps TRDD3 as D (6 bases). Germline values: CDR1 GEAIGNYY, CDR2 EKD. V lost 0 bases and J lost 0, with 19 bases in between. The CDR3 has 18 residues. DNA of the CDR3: TGTGCCTGTGACACCGTTGGGGGGCCCCCTTCGTACACCGATAAACTCATCTTT. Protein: CACDTVGGPPSYTDKLIF.

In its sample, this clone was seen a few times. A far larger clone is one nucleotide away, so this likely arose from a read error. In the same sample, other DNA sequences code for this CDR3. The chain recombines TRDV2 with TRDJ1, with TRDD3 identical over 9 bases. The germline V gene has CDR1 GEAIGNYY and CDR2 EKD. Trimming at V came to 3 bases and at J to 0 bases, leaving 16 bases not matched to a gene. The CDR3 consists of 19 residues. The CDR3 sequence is CACDLVPTGDTSYTDKLIF. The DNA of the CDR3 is TGTGCCTGTGACCTAGTCCCTACGGGGGATACCTCATACACCGATAAACTCATCTTT.

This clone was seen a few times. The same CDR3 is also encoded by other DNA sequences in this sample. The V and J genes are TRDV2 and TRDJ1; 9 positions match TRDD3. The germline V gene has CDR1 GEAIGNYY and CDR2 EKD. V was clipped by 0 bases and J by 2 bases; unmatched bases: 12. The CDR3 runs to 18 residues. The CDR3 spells CACDTVGGDTRGTDKLIF. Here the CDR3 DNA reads TGTGCCTGTGACACCGTTGGAGGGGATACGCGAGGGACCGATAAACTCATCTTT.

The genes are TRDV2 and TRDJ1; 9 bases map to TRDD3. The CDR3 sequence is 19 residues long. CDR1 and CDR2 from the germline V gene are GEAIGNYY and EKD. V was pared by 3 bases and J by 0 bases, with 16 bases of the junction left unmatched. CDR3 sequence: CACDSVGRLGDPYTDKLIF. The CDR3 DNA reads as TGTGCCTGTGACTCTGTCGGGAGACTGGGGGACCCGTACACCGATAAACTCATCTTT.

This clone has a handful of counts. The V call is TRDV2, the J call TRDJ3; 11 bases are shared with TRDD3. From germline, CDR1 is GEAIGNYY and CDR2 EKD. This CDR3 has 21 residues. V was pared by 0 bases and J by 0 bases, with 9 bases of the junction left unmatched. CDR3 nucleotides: TGTGCCTGTGACACCATGATGGGGGATACGTCGAGCTCCTGGGACACCCGACAGATGTTTTTC. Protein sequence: CACDTMMGDTSSSWDTRQMFF.

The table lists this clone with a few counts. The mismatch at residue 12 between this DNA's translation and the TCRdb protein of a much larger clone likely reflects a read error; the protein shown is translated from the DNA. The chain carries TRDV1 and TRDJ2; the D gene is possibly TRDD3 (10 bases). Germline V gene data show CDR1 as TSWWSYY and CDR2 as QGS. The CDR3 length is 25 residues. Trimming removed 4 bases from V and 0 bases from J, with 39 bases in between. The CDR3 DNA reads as TGTGCTCTTGGGGGGGCCTTCCTACCGCCCCTGGAGGGCTGGGGGATAAAAGCTTTGACAGCACAACTCTTCTTT. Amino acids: CALGGAFLPPLEGWGIKALTAQLFF.

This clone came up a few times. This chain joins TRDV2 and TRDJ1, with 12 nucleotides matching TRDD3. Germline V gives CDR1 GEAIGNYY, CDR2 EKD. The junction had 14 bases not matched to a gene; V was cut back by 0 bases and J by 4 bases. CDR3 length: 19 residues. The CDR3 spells CACDTVASLGDTSNDKLIF. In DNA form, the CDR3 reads TGTGCCTGTGACACCGTCGCGTCCCTGGGGGATACGAGCAACGATAAACTCATCTTT.

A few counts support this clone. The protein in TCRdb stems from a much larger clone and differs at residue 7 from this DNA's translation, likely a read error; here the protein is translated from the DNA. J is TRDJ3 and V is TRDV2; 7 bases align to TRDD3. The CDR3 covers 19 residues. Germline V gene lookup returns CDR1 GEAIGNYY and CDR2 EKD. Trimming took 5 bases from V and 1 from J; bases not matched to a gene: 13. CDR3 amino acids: CACVQVPGDSSWDTRQMFF. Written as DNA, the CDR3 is TGTGCCTGTGTACAAGTACCGGGGGATTCGTCCTGGGACACCCGACAGATGTTTTTC.